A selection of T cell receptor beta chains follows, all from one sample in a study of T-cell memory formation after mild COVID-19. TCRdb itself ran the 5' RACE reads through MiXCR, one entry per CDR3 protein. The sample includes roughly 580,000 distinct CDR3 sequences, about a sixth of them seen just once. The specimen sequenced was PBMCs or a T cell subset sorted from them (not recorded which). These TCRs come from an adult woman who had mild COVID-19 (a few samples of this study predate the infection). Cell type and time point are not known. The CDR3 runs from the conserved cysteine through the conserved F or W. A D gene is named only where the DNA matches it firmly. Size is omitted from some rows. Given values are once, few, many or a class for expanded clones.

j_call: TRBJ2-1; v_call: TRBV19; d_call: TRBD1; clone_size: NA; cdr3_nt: TGTGCCAGTAGGACCGGGACAGAATACAATGAGCAGTTCTTC; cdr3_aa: CASRTGTEYNEQFF
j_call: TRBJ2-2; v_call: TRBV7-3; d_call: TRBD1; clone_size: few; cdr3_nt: TGTGCCAGCAGCTTCGGGACAGGGTTGAGCGAGAAGCTGTTTTTT; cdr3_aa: CASSFGTGLSEKLFF
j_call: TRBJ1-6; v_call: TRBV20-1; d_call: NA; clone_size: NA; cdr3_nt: TGCAGTGCACCCAACAGGGTCTATAATTCACCCCTCCACTTT; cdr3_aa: CSAPNRVYNSPLHF
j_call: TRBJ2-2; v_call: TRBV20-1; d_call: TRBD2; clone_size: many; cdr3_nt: TGCAGTGCGCAGTCTAGCGGGGGGATCACTTGGAACACCGGGGAGCTGTTTTTT; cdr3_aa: CSAQSSGGITWNTGELFF
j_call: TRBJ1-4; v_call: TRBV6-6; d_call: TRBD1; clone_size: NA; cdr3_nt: TGTGCCAGCAGTTACTCCTTCGACAGGGTAGAAGAAAAACTGTTTTTT; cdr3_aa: CASSYSFDRVEEKLFF
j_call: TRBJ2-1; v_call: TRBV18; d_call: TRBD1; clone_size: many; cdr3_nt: TGTGCCAGCTCACAAAAATTGAATATTGGACAGGAGGACAATGAGCAGTTCTTC; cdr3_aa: CASSQKLNIGQEDNEQFF
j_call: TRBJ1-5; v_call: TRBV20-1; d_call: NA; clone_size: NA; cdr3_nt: TGCAGTGCTAAAATCCAAGGGACACCCCCGTTGACGTATAGCAATCAGCCCCAGCATTTT; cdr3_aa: CSAKIQGTPPLTYSNQPQHF
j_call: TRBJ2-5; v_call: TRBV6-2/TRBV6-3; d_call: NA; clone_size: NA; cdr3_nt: TGTGCCAGCAGTTACGGGACCCCCGGAGAGACCCAGTACTTC; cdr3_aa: CASSYGTPGETQYF
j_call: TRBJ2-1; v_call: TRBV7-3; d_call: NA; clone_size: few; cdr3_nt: TGTGCCAGCAGCTCCATAAACAATGAGCAGTTCTTC; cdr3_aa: CASSSINNEQFF
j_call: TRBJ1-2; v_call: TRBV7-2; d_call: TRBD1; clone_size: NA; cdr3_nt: TGTGCCAGCAGCTTAGTTGTAGGGACAGGGATAACAGCTAACTATGGCTACACCTTC; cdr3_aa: CASSLVVGTGITANYGYTF
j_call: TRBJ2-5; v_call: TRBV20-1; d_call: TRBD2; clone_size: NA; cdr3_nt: TGCAGTGCTAGAGGGCGGGGACTAGCGGGAGTAGAGACCCAGTACTTC; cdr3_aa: CSARGRGLAGVETQYF
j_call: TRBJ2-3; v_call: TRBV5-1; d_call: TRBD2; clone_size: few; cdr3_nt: TGCGCCAGCAGCTTTCTCGGACTAGCGGTTAGCACAGATACGCAGTATTTT; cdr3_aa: CASSFLGLAVSTDTQYF
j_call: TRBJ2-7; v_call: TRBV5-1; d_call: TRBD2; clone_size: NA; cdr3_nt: TGCGCCAGCAGCCCCATCGCGGGACTAGCGGGAGCCATTTACGAGCAGTACTTC; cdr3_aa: CASSPIAGLAGAIYEQYF
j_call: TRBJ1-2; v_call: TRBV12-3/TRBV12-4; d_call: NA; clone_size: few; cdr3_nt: TGTGCCAGCAGTTTGGTGAGGCCAGGGCCGGACTATGGCTACACCTTC; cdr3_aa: CASSLVRPGPDYGYTF
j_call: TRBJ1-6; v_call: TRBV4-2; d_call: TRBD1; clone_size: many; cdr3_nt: TGTGCCAGCAGCCAAGGACAGGGGAATTCACCCCTCCACTTT; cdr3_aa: CASSQGQGNSPLHF
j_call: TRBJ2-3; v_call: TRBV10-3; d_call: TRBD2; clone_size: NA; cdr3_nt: TGTGCCATCAGCCATGGGACTAGCGGCACAGATACGCAGTATTTT; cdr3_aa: CAISHGTSGTDTQYF
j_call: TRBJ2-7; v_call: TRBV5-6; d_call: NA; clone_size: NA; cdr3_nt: TGTGCCAGCAGCTTACAGGCCCCTACGAGCAGTTGGTACTTC; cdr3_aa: CASSLQAPTSSWYF
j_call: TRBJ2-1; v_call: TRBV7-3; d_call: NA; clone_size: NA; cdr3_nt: TGTGCCAGCAGCCCTAACGACCCCCGGGTGGGAAGTGAGCAGTTCTTC; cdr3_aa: CASSPNDPRVGSEQFF
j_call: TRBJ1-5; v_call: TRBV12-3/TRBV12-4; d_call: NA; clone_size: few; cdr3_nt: TGTGCCAGCAGCCTAGGACAGTTAAATCAGCCCCAGCATTTT; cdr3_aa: CASSLGQLNQPQHF
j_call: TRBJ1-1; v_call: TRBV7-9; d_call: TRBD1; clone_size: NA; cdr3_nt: TGTGCCAGCAGCTTGCGACAGGGGCCTACCAGGAACACTGAAGCTTTCTTT; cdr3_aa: CASSLRQGPTRNTEAFF
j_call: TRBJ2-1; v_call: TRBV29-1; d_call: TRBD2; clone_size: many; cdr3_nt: TGCAGCGTTGATGTAGGAGCGGGATACTACAATGAGCAGTTCTTC; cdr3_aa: CSVDVGAGYYNEQFF